This T cell receptor beta chain was sequenced during a study of blood T cell repertoires in COVID-19. The wider study: The United States, Italy and Spain supplied acute and convalescent COVID-19 samples. PBMCs, B-cell-depleted T cells, or T cells provided the cDNA or gDNA that made up the material.

The assay was immunoSEQ multiplex PCR, and TCRdb's table has in-frame clones only and misses some. The table has about 74,000 clones, 76% seen once. CDR1 MDHEN and CDR2 SYDVKM come from the germline V gene. The CDR3 consists of 16 residues. The V end was cut by 3 bases, the J end by 0 bases, with 11 bases between. In this sample, this clone turned up a few times. The clonotype comes from a man aged 65-85 years with active or convalescent COVID-19. J is TRBJ2-2 and V is TRBV28, with a tentative D call TRBD1 (6 bases). The sequencing input was peripheral blood. CDR3 region: CASSFSDSPNTGELFF. The CDR3 bases are TGTGCCAGCAGTTTTTCGGACAGTCCGAACACCGGGGAGCTGTTTTTT.